These T cell receptor beta chains were read from a single sample in a study of identical twins. TCRdb called the 5' RACE reads again in MiXCR, with one record for every CDR3 protein. This sample has around 510,000 distinct CDR3 sequences, with over 11% found just once. These data are also associated with another study on yellow fever vaccine responses in identical twins.

Sequenced material: CD4+ T cells sorted from blood. The receptors were sampled from a woman aged 18 to 35 in good health. Both conserved end residues are part of each CDR3. A D gene is named only where the DNA matches it firmly. Expanded clones get a size class; other rows say once, few or many, or leave the size out.

TRBV10-3	few	TRBJ2-7	TRBD2	CAISGPGGRSSYEQYF	TGTGCCATCAGTGGTCCCGGGGGGAGATCCTCCTACGAGCAGTACTTC
TRBV30	NA	TRBJ2-4	TRBD1	CAWGTGILNIQYF	TGTGCCTGGGGGACAGGGATATTAAACATTCAGTACTTC
TRBV7-2	few	TRBJ2-7	TRBD1	CASSPGTGVIWQYF	TGTGCCAGCAGCCCCGGGACAGGGGTTATTTGGCAGTACTTC
TRBV7-9	NA	TRBJ1-5	NA	CASSLGPSWDQPQHF	TGTGCCAGCAGCTTAGGTCCCAGTTGGGATCAGCCCCAGCATTTT
TRBV4-2	few	TRBJ2-7	NA	CASSQVPRGATYEQYF	TGTGCCAGCAGCCAAGTACCGAGGGGGGCCACCTACGAGCAGTACTTC
TRBV11-2	few	TRBJ1-2	NA	CASSSGPGGYGYTF	TGTGCCAGCAGCTCAGGACCGGGCGGCTATGGCTACACCTTC
TRBV11-2	few	TRBJ2-5	TRBD2	CASSPPPLLAVGETQYF	TGTGCCAGCAGCCCGCCCCCACTTCTAGCGGTGGGGGAGACCCAGTACTTC
TRBV7-2	NA	TRBJ2-2	TRBD2	CASSAKLAGGVGELFF	TGTGCCAGCAGCGCTAAACTAGCGGGAGGAGTCGGGGAGCTGTTTTTT
TRBV5-5	few	TRBJ1-2	NA	CASSPLRGGNYGYTF	TGTGCCAGCAGCCCGCTGAGGGGGGGGAACTATGGCTACACCTTC
TRBV20-1	NA	TRBJ2-5	TRBD1	CTGDGETQYF	TGTACAGGGGATGGGGAGACCCAGTACTTC
TRBV3-1	few	TRBJ1-1	NA	CASSQEAGRNTEAFF	TGTGCCAGCAGCCAAGAGGCAGGTCGGAACACTGAAGCTTTCTTT
TRBV7-2	NA	TRBJ2-7	TRBD1	CASSITKDRYEQYF	TGTGCCAGCAGCATCACCAAGGACAGGTACGAGCAGTACTTC
TRBV6-1	NA	TRBJ2-3	TRBD1	CASLRRTGVTDTQYF	TGTGCCAGCCTACGAAGGACAGGGGTCACAGATACGCAGTATTTT
TRBV7-2	once	TRBJ2-5	NA	CASSYRTYQETQYF	TGTGCCAGCAGCTATAGGACTTACCAAGAGACCCAGTACTTC
TRBV2	many	TRBJ2-1	NA	CASSRTILFF	TGTGCCAGCAGCAGGACTATTCTGTTCTTC
TRBV9	few	TRBJ2-5	TRBD2	CASSNGLAGGDQETQYF	TGTGCCAGCAGCAACGGACTAGCGGGGGGAGACCAAGAGACCCAGTACTTC
TRBV30	few	TRBJ1-6	NA	CAWTAEHNSPLHF	TGTGCCTGGACGGCAGAACATAATTCACCCCTCCACTTT
TRBV7-9	NA	TRBJ1-2	NA	CASSLDSSYTF	TGTGCCAGCAGCTTAGACAGCAGTTACACCTTC
TRBV10-3	NA	TRBJ2-1	NA	CAISSLPTRVVEQFF	TGTGCCATCTCATCCCTCCCTACTAGGGTAGTTGAGCAGTTCTTC
TRBV7-2	once	TRBJ2-1	TRBD1	CASSFRDSNEQFF	TGTGCCAGCAGCTTCCGGGACAGTAATGAGCAGTTCTTC
TRBV18	few	TRBJ2-2	NA	CASSPGSRAGELFF	TGTGCCAGCTCACCCGGATCTCGCGCCGGGGAGCTGTTTTTT
TRBV24-1	few	TRBJ2-2	NA	CATSDFGRVNTGELFF	TGTGCCACCAGTGATTTCGGCAGGGTAAACACCGGGGAGCTGTTTTTT
TRBV20-1	NA	TRBJ2-5	TRBD1	CSATEGTGPQETQYF	TGCAGTGCTACTGAGGGGACAGGGCCCCAAGAGACCCAGTACTTC
TRBV12-3/TRBV12-4	few	TRBJ1-1	TRBD1	CASRTIGGNTEAFF	TGTGCCAGCAGAACTATAGGGGGCAACACTGAAGCTTTCTTT
TRBV20-1	NA	TRBJ2-5	TRBD2	CSAPTSGQETQYF	TGCAGTGCGCCGACTAGCGGCCAAGAGACCCAGTACTTC
TRBV7-2	NA	TRBJ1-3	NA	CASSSPGPHSGNTIYF	TGTGCCAGCAGCTCACCGGGACCCCACTCTGGAAACACCATATATTTT
TRBV7-2	few	TRBJ2-5	NA	CASSFGTYKETQYF	TGTGCCAGCAGCTTCGGGACCTATAAAGAGACCCAGTACTTC
TRBV12-3/TRBV12-4	many	TRBJ2-1	TRBD2	CASRSGLAAYNEQFF	TGTGCCAGCAGGTCCGGACTAGCGGCCTACAATGAGCAGTTCTTC
TRBV11-2	few	TRBJ2-3	NA	CASSLEAGAATDTQYF	TGTGCCAGCAGCTTAGAGGCGGGCGCGGCCACAGATACGCAGTATTTT
TRBV28	few	TRBJ2-7	NA	CASSLLRVLSYEQYF	TGTGCCAGCAGTTTATTGCGGGTCCTCTCCTACGAGCAGTACTTC
TRBV7-3	once	TRBJ2-5	NA	CASSPQGGLGETQYF	TGTGCCAGCAGCCCCCAGGGGGGCCTGGGGGAGACCCAGTACTTC
TRBV6-1	few	TRBJ2-7	TRBD1	CASTRGTGQNEQYF	TGTGCCAGCACCAGGGGGACAGGGCAGAACGAGCAGTACTTC
TRBV5-6	many	TRBJ2-1	NA	CASSLVGGNNEQFF	TGTGCCAGCAGCTTGGTTGGTGGGAACAATGAGCAGTTCTTC
TRBV5-1	many	TRBJ2-5	NA	CASSLLGTETQYF	TGTGCCAGCAGCTTATTAGGGACGGAGACCCAGTACTTC
TRBV11-2	NA	TRBJ1-5	TRBD1	CASSLRDRGLPAPQPQHF	TGTGCCAGCAGCCTCCGGGACAGGGGGCTCCCAGCCCCACAGCCCCAGCATTTT
TRBV3-1	NA	TRBJ2-7	TRBD1	CASSPIGTDTYEQYF	TGTGCCAGCAGCCCCATCGGGACAGATACCTACGAGCAGTACTTC
TRBV20-1	NA	TRBJ1-1	NA	CSARDRGEGAEAFF	TGCAGTGCTAGAGATAGAGGGGAAGGCGCTGAAGCTTTCTTT
TRBV15	few	TRBJ2-7	NA	CATSSGYRGQYF	TGTGCCACCAGCTCCGGATACCGGGGGCAGTACTTC
TRBV5-6	NA	TRBJ2-3	TRBD2	CASSLGTRGTDTQYF	TGTGCCAGCAGCTTGGGGACTAGGGGCACAGATACGCAGTATTTT